Following are 17 T cell receptor beta chains from one sample sequenced in a study of cytomegalovirus exposure and HLA in healthy donors. PCR was performed using 60 Vbeta and 13 Jbeta primers. Here immunoSEQ multiplex PCR was the method, and the copy in TCRdb shows in-frame clones only, minus some. The data show 130,000 to 150,000 clones, roughly four fifths seen once. Material for sequencing was PBMCs. These receptors originate from a man between 40 and 49 years old in good health and CMV-seropositive.

V is TRBV19 and J is TRBJ1-5; D is unclear. The V gene lost 1 base and the J gene lost 0 bases, with 7 bases spanning the gap. The length of the CDR3 is 15 residues. CDR1 is LNHDA and CDR2 is SQIVND in the germline V gene (reference sequence). In DNA, the CDR3 is TGTGCCAGTAGTATAGGAGATTATAGCAATCAGCCCCAGCATTTT. Its translation: CASSIGDYSNQPQHF. Filled out from reference TRBV19 and TRBJ1-5, the complete variable domain reads DGGITQSPKYLFRKEGQNVTLSCEQNLNHDAMYWYRQDPGQGLRLIYYSQIVNDFQKGDIAEGYSVSREKKESFPLTVTSAQKNPTAFYLCASSIGDYSNQPQHFGDGTRLSIL.

This clone appeared a few times. The V gene is TRBV11-2, the J gene TRBJ2-7; TRBD1 agrees at 9 bases. Germline V gene data show CDR1 as SGHAT and CDR2 as FQNNGV. The CDR3 has 14 residues. The ends lost 5 bases at V and 6 bases at J; junction bases unmatched: 8. CDR3 nucleotide sequence: TGTGCCAGCAGCAACCACAGGGGGCTTCTCGAGCAGTACTTC. Protein sequence: CASSNHRGLLEQYF.

This clone appeared a single time. V and J are TRBV6-1 and TRBJ1-2; 7 bases agree with TRBD1. Germline V lookup: CDR1 MNHNS, CDR2 SASEGT. The V segment lost 6 bases and the J segment 1 base; nucleotides outside the gene matches: 8. There are 15 residues in the CDR3. CDR3 nucleotide sequence: TGTGCCAGCAGCCGGGACAGATTTTTTAACTATGGCTACACCTTC. The encoded protein is CASSRDRFFNYGYTF.

V and J are TRBV5-6 and TRBJ2-1; D is ambiguous. The V end was cut by 2 bases, the J end by 0 bases, with 6 bases between. This CDR3 spans 14 amino acids. CDR1 and CDR2 (germline): SGHDT, YYEEEE. For the CDR3, the DNA is TGTGCCAGCAGCTTTCTCCCCTCCTACAATGAGCAGTTCTTC. It specifies CASSFLPSYNEQFF.

The V gene is TRBV6-5, the J gene TRBJ1-4; 7 nucleotides match TRBD1. Losses at the gene ends were 4 bases for V and 2 bases for J; bases not matched to a gene: 4. The CDR3 is made up of 15 amino acids. The germline gives CDR1 MNHEY, CDR2 SVGAGI. CDR3 nucleotides: TGTGCCAGCAGTTCGACAGGGCGCACTAATGAAAAACTGTTTTTT. Amino acid sequence: CASSSTGRTNEKLFF.

The chain recombines TRBV19 with TRBJ1-1; no reliable D call. The V end lost 7 bases, the J end lost 0 bases, and 12 bases lay between the germline ends. The CDR3 consists of 14 residues. Germline V gene sequence: CDR1 LNHDA, CDR2 SQIVND (reference sequence). CDR3 nucleotides: TGTGCCAGTATGGCGCGGGAGATGAACACTGAAGCTTTCTTT. Protein product: CASMAREMNTEAFF. Variable domain in full (rest from reference TRBV19 and TRBJ1-1): DGGITQSPKYLFRKEGQNVTLSCEQNLNHDAMYWYRQDPGQGLRLIYYSQIVNDFQKGDIAEGYSVSREKKESFPLTVTSAQKNPTAFYLCASMAREMNTEAFFGQGTRLTVV.

A remark on this clone: The germline gene is not matched at one end of the junction; a read error may be the cause. The gene calls are TRBV5-5 and TRBJ1-1; the D gene is possibly TRBD1 (5 bases). Germline CDR1 and CDR2: SGHKS and YYEKEE (reference sequence). This CDR3 has 15 amino acids. The CDR3 sequence is CASSLDPSGRTEAFF. The DNA of the CDR3 is TGTGCCAGCAGCTTGGATCCCTCAGGGCGCACTGAAGCCTTCTTT.

This clone was seen once. The chain carries TRBV7-2 and TRBJ1-2, with a tentative D call TRBD1 (5 bases). Germline V gives CDR1 SGHTA, CDR2 FQGNSA. V was cut by 4 bases and J by 7 bases, with 19 bases left in between. The CDR3 is made up of 15 amino acids. CDR3 DNA: TGTGCCAGCAGCTCGAGGGGAGCGGGGGTTAGTGGCTACACCTTC. Encoded protein: CASSSRGAGVSGYTF.

The chain links TRBV7-8 to TRBJ2-7; D remains unclear. The germline V gene has CDR1 SGHVS and CDR2 FQNEAQ. The CDR3 runs to 13 residues. Trimming removed 3 bases at V and 0 bases at J, with 6 bases between. CDR3 residues: CASSLYSSYEQYF. As DNA, the CDR3 is TGTGCCAGCAGCTTGTATAGCTCCTACGAGCAGTACTTC.

The rearrangement uses TRBV29-1 and TRBJ1-1; D uncertain. The CDR3 is 12 amino acids. Germline values: CDR1 SQVTM, CDR2 ANQGSEA. With 7 bases removed from V and 1 base from J, the gap between germline ends came to 10 bases. CDR3 loop: CSATRGNTEAFF. The CDR3 nucleotides are TGCAGCGCAACCCGGGGGAACACTGAAGCTTTCTTT.

The J gene is TRBJ2-2, the V gene TRBV18; D is unclear. Trimming took 7 bases from V and 5 from J, leaving 17 bases between them. CDR3 length: 15 residues. Germline CDR1 KGHSH, CDR2 LQKENI. The CDR3 region is CASYPALESTGELFF. The CDR3 DNA reads TGTGCCAGCTACCCGGCCCTGGAGTCGACCGGGGAGCTGTTTTTT.

V gene TRBV2 combines with J gene TRBJ2-2; maybe TRBD1 (5 bases). This CDR3 contains 13 residues. V was shortened by 4 bases and J by 6 bases, with 9 bases between the two germline ends. The germline gives CDR1 SNHLY, CDR2 FYNNEI. CDR3 sequence: CASSAGFAGELFF. CDR3 DNA: TGTGCCAGCAGTGCAGGGTTTGCCGGGGAGCTGTTTTTT.

The V call is TRBV30, the J call TRBJ1-6; 7 bases line up with TRBD1. Germline V CDR1 and CDR2: GTSNPN, SVGIG (reference sequence). The length of the CDR3 is 14 residues. With V trimmed by 0 bases and J by 8 bases, 4 bases remained unmatched. CDR3 nucleotide sequence: TGTGCCTGGAGTGTGGGTAGGGGGCATTCACCCCTCCACTTT. It encodes CAWSVGRGHSPLHF.

This clone was picked up a small number of times. This CDR3 is also generated by other DNA sequences in the sample. The CDR3 loop is CSVASGAYEQYF. As DNA, the CDR3 is TGCAGCGTTGCTAGCGGGGCCTACGAGCAGTACTTC. The J gene is TRBJ2-7, the V gene TRBV29-1; the match to TRBD2 covers 9 bases. The length of the CDR3 is 12 residues. Germline-derived CDR1 and CDR2 are SQVTM and ANQGSEA. Trimming at V came to 4 bases and at J to 2 bases, leaving 0 bases not matched to a gene.

The rearrangement links TRBV6-5 to TRBJ2-7; 9 bases map to TRBD2. Germline V CDR1 and CDR2: MNHEY, SVGAGI. Trimming at V came to 5 bases and at J to 3 bases, leaving 5 bases not matched to a gene. The CDR3 length is 14 residues. DNA of the CDR3: TGTGCCAGCAGTCCTAGCGGGACAGACTACGAGCAGTACTTC. Translated: CASSPSGTDYEQYF.

The chain recombines TRBV9 with TRBJ2-7, with 9 bases fitting TRBD1. Trimming cost V 3 bases and J 5 bases; bases outside gene matches: 6. CDR1 is SGDLS and CDR2 is YYNGEE in the germline V gene. The CDR3 consists of 14 residues. The CDR3 DNA sequence: TGTGCCAGCAGCGCCGGGACAGGGTGGAACGAGCAGTACTTC. Amino acids: CASSAGTGWNEQYF.

The chain is built from TRBV30 and TRBJ2-3, with a tentative D call TRBD2 (5 bases). The V gene's germline CDR1 is GTSNPN and CDR2 SVGIG (reference sequence). V lost 2 bases, J lost 0 bases, and 12 bases lay in between. This CDR3 has 15 residues. The CDR3 DNA sequence: TGTGCCTGGAGTAAAAGCGGAGCTAGCACAGATACGCAGTATTTT. It translates to CAWSKSGASTDTQYF. The variable domain in full, completed from reference TRBV30 and TRBJ2-3, reads SQTIHQWPATLVQPVGSPLSLECTVEGTSNPNLYWYRQAAGRGLQLLFYSVGIGQISSEVPQNLSASRPQDRQFILSSKKLLLSDSGFYLCAWSKSGASTDTQYFGPGTRLTVL.